The subject of this entry is one T cell receptor beta chain. Its antigen is not known. Since all of the isolated RNA was reverse transcribed, expressed TCRB transcripts were what got sequenced. Here immunoSEQ multiplex PCR was the method, and the copy in TCRdb shows in-frame clones only, minus some. The profile shows just over 600,000 clones, around 16% of them singletons. These data belong to a study of beta chain features in type 1 diabetes. Notes on the study in general: Here, the possible influence of HLA type (on TCRB rearrangement) remained unresolved. All four CD4+ subsets of Type 1 diabetes patients contained TCRB CDR3s that were moderately but significantly shorter.

This CDR3 is 14 amino acids long. CDR1 MDHEN and CDR2 SYDVKM come from the germline V gene. V was shortened by 3 bases and J by 5 bases, with 13 bases between the two germline ends. It was via CD45RO/CCR7/CD25/CD127/CD95/CD27 that CD4+ naive, central memory, regulatory and stem cell-like memory cells were sorted. Each population that was sorted was more than 95% pure. The rearrangement joins TRBV28 to TRBJ1-1; D unclear. This receptor was obtained from a man aged 18 to 35 in good health. Source material: naive CD4+ T cells from blood. The CDR3: CASSLRRMSTEAFF. The CDR3, as DNA: TGTGCCAGCAGTTTGAGGAGGATGAGTACTGAAGCTTTCTTT.